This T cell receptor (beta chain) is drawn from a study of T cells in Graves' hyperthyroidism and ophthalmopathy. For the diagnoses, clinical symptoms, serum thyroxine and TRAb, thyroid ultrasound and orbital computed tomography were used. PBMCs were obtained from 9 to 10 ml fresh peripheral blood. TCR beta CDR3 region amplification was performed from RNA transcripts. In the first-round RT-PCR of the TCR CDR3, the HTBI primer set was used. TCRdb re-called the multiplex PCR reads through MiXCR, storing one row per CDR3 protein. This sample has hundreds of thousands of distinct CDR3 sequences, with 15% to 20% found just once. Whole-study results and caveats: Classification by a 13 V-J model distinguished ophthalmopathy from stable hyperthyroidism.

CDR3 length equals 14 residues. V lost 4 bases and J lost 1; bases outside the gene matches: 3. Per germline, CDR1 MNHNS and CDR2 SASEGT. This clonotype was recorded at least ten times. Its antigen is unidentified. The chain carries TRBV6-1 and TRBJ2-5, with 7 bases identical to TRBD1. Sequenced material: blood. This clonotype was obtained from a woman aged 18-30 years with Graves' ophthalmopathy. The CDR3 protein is CASSVTGVQETQYF. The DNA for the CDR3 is TGTGCCAGCAGTGTCACAGGGGTCCAAGAGACCCAGTACTTC.